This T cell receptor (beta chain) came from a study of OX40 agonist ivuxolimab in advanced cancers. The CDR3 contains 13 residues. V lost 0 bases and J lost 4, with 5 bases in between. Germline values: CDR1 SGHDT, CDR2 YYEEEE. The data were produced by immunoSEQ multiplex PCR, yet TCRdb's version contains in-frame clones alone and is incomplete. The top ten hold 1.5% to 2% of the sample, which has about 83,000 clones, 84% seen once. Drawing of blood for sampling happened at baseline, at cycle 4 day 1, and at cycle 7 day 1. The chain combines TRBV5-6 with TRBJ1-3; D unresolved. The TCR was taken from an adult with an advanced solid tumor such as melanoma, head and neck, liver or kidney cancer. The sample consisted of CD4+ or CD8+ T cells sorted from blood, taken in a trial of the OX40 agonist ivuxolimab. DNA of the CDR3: TGTGCCAGCAGCTTGGGCACGGGAAACACCATATATTTT. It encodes CASSLGTGNTIYF.